The 10 T cell receptor beta chains presented below share a single source sample, sequenced in a study of blood T cell repertoires in COVID-19. Assay: immunoSEQ multiplex PCR; the TCRdb copy retains only in-frame clones and omits some. The repertoire holds approximately 530,000 clones, with roughly nine tenths as singletons. The sequenced material came from peripheral blood. The receptors here all came from a woman in her forties or fifties with COVID-19, enrolled during active disease.

This clone was detected once. In the same sample, other DNA sequences code for this CDR3. The chain links TRBV2 to TRBJ1-1; D not resolved. CDR1 and CDR2 from the germline V gene are SNHLY and FYNNEI. V was shortened by 4 bases and J by 1 base, with 4 bases between the two germline ends. The CDR3 covers 12 residues. CDR3 amino acids: CASSVRNTEAFF. CDR3 sequence (DNA): TGTGCCAGCAGTGTGCGGAACACTGAAGCTTTCTTT.

J is TRBJ1-1 and V is TRBV29-1; maybe TRBD1 (5 bases). This CDR3 is 14 amino acids long. V was clipped by 0 bases and J by 1 base, with 9 bases between them. The germline gives CDR1 SQVTM, CDR2 ANQGSEA. In DNA, the CDR3 is TGCAGCGTTGAAGATCGACAGCCGAACACTGAAGCTTTCTTT. This gives the protein CSVEDRQPNTEAFF.

The gene calls are TRBV18 and TRBJ2-3; D unresolved. Trimming took off 3 bases at V and 2 bases at J, with 18 bases between the two ends. CDR1 and CDR2 from the germline V gene are KGHSH and LQKENI. The CDR3 length is 17 residues. CDR3: CASSPIWAPYDTDTQYF. The CDR3 DNA is TGTGCCAGCTCACCTATATGGGCTCCCTACGACACAGATACGCAGTATTTT.

V usage is TRBV4-1 and J usage is TRBJ2-3, with TRBD2 matching over 7 bases. The CDR3 runs 17 residues. Unmatched junction bases numbered 7, after V lost 0 bases and J lost 1 base. Germline values: CDR1 MGHRA, CDR2 YSYEKL. The CDR3 DNA is TGCGCCAGCAGCCAAGACCCCGCACGGGGGGGCACAGATACGCAGTATTTT. This encodes CASSQDPARGGTDTQYF.

This chain uses TRBV5-8 with TRBJ2-2; D is possibly TRBD2 (5 bases). Germline CDR1 SGHTS, CDR2 YDEGEE. CDR3 size: 17 residues. With 5 bases removed from V and 6 bases from J, the gap between germline ends came to 23 bases. The CDR3: CASRTTHGLKVPGELFF. The CDR3 region has the DNA TGTGCCAGCAGGACGACTCACGGACTGAAGGTACCCGGGGAGCTGTTTTTT.

The chain joins TRBV2 to TRBJ2-3, with D perhaps matching TRBD2 (6 bases). This CDR3 region has 13 residues. The ends were cut back, 5 bases at V and 4 bases at J, with 10 bases in the middle. Germline V gene data show CDR1 as SNHLY and CDR2 as FYNNEI. CDR3 loop: CASSPRLADTQYF. The CDR3 nucleotides read TGTGCCAGCAGTCCCCGACTAGCAGATACGCAGTATTTT.

This chain joins TRBV19 and TRBJ1-2; TRBD1 might be the D (6 bases). V was pared by 8 bases and J by 6 bases, with 19 bases between. Germline-derived CDR1 and CDR2 are LNHDA and SQIVND (reference sequence). The CDR3 spans 14 residues. CDR3 region: CASRPGGGLNGYTF. In nucleotides, the CDR3 is TGTGCCAGTCGCCCGGGGGGCGGGTTGAATGGCTACACCTTC.

The chain carries TRBV27 and TRBJ1-2; 10 bases are a match to TRBD1. This CDR3 has 14 amino acids. The germline V gene has CDR1 MNHEY and CDR2 SMNVEV (reference sequence). The junction had 8 bases not matched to a gene; V was cut back by 5 bases and J by 8 bases. The CDR3 nucleotides are TGTGCCAGCAGTCCCGGGGACAGGGGATCGGGCTACACCTTC. Translation gives CASSPGDRGSGYTF.

The chain has TRBV11-2 and TRBJ1-3; unclear D gene. Germline V lookup: CDR1 SGHAT, CDR2 FQNNGV. The V gene lost 5 bases and the J gene lost 2 bases, with 13 bases spanning the gap. This CDR3 is built from 15 residues. The CDR3 DNA sequence: TGTGCCAGCAGCCGTCTAAGCGGGGCTGGAAACACCATATATTTT. Translated, it gives CASSRLSGAGNTIYF. Supplemented by reference TRBV11-2 and TRBJ1-3, the full variable domain reads EAGVAQSPRYKIIEKRQSVAFWCNPISGHATLYWYQQILGQGPKLLIQFQNNGVVDDSQLPKDRFSAERLKGVDSTLKIQPAKLEDSAVYLCASSRLSGAGNTIYFGEGSWLTVV.

This sequence joins TRBV30 and TRBJ1-2; 10 bases map to TRBD1. Germline trimming cut 1 base from V and 6 bases from J; bases unmatched to any gene: 2. The CDR3 loop spans 13 amino acids. The germline V gene encodes CDR1 GTSNPN and CDR2 SVGIG (reference sequence). CDR3 amino acids: CAWSAGTGDGYTF. CDR3 coding DNA: TGTGCCTGGAGTGCCGGGACAGGGGATGGCTACACCTTC.